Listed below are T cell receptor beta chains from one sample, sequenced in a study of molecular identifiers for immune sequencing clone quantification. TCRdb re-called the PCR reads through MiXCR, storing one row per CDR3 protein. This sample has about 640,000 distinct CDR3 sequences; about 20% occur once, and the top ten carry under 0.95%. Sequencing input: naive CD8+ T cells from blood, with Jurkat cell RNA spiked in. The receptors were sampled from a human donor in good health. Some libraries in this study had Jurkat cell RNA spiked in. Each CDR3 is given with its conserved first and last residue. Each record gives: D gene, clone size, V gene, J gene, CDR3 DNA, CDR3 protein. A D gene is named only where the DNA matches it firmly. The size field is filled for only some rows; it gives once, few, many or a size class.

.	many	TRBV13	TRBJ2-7	TGTGCCAGCAGCTTAGTAGGGGTTGAGCAGTACTTC	CASSLVGVEQYF
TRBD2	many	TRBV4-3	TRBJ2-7	TGCGCCAGCAGCCAAGATAGCCGGGGGGGTCACTCCTACGAGCAGTACTTC	CASSQDSRGGHSYEQYF
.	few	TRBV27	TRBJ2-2	TGTGCCAGCAGTGGGACGACTAGATCCAGCACCGGGGAGCTGTTTTTT	CASSGTTRSSTGELFF
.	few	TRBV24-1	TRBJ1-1	TGTGCCACCATGGGTGTGGACACTGAAGCTTTCTTT	CATMGVDTEAFF
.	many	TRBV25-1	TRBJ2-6	TGTGCCACCCGGGACACCTCTGGGGCCAACGTCCTGACTTTC	CATRDTSGANVLTF
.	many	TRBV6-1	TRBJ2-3	TGTGCCAGCAGTGAATCCGGGGGACGTGGGGTTATCGGCACAGATACGCAGTATTTT	CASSESGGRGVIGTDTQYF
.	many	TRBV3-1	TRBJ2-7	TGTGCCAGCAGCCAACAAGACCGAGGGTTGAACGAGCAGTACTTC	CASSQQDRGLNEQYF
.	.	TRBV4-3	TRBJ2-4	TGCGCCAGCAGCCAAGATGCGAGGGGGATAGCCAAAAACATTCAGTACTTC	CASSQDARGIAKNIQYF
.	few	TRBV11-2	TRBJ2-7	TGTGCCAGCAGCTTAGGCGCAGGGATCTACGAGCAGTACTTC	CASSLGAGIYEQYF
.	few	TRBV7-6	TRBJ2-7	TGTGCCAGCAGCTCCGCCCGATTATCGGACGAGCAGTACTTC	CASSSARLSDEQYF
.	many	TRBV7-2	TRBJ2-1	TGTGCCAGCAGCTCCCCGACGTACAATGAGCAGTTCTTC	CASSSPTYNEQFF
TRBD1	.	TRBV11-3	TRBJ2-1	TGTGCCAGCAGCTTGACAGGGATCGGCAATGAGCAGTTCTTC	CASSLTGIGNEQFF
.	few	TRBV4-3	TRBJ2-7	TGCGCCAGCAGCCAAGACCCGTGGCAGGTCTACGAGCAGTACTTC	CASSQDPWQVYEQYF
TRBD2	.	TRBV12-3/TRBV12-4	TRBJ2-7	TGTGCCAGCAGTCAAACTAGCGGGGGACCCTACGAGCAGTACTTC	CASSQTSGGPYEQYF
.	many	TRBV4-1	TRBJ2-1	TGCGCCAGCAGCCAAGATCGAGACAGGTCCTACAATGAGCAGTTCTTC	CASSQDRDRSYNEQFF
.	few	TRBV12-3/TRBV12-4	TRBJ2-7	TGTGCCAGCAGTCCGGAGGGGACTCCTACCTACGAGCAGTACTTC	CASSPEGTPTYEQYF
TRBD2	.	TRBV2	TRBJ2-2	TGTGCCAGCAGAAAGGGGACTACTAACACCGGGGAGCTGTTTTTT	CASRKGTTNTGELFF
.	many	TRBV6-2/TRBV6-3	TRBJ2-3	TGTGCCAGCAGACTAGCATCAGATACGCAGTATTTT	CASRLASDTQYF
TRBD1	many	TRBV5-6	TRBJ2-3	TGTGCCAGCAGCTCGTGGTCAGGGGGAAGCACAGATACGCAGTATTTT	CASSSWSGGSTDTQYF
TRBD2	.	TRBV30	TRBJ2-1	TGTGCCTGGACCGTGCGGAGCGGGGGGTACAATGAGCAGTTCTTC	CAWTVRSGGYNEQFF
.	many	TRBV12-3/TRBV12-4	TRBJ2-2	TGTGCCAGCAGTTTTTCCCCGAACACCGGGGAGCTGTTTTTT	CASSFSPNTGELFF
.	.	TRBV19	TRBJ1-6	TGTGCCAGTAGTACCAGGGACTTTTCACCCCTCCACTTT	CASSTRDFSPLHF
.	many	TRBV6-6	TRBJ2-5	TGTGCCAGCAGTTACTTGGGGGCCGTCCAAGAGACCCAGTACTTC	CASSYLGAVQETQYF
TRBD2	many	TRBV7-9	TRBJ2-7	TGTGCCAGCAGCCCGGAGGATGAAGCTAGCGGGGACTCCTACGAGCAGTACTTC	CASSPEDEASGDSYEQYF
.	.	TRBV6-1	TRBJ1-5	TGTGCCAGCAGTGAGATCAAGCTACCAGGATGGCCCCAGCATTTT	CASSEIKLPGWPQHF
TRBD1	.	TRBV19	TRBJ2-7	TGTGCCAGTGGTATAACAGGGGCCTACGAGCAGTACTTC	CASGITGAYEQYF
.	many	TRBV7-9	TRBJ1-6	TGTGCCAGCAGCTCGGACACTGGGCGGTCCTATAATTCACCCCTCCACTTT	CASSSDTGRSYNSPLHF
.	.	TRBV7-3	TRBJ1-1	TGTGCCAGCAGCCTAACAGAGGCTAACACTGAAGCTTTCTTT	CASSLTEANTEAFF
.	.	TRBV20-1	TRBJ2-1	TGCAGTGCTAGAGATATGGCTCTGCATTACAATGAGCAGTTCTTC	CSARDMALHYNEQFF
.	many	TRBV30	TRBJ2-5	TGTGCCTGGAAGTACCGAGAGACCCAGTACTTC	CAWKYRETQYF
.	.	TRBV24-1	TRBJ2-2	TGTGCCACCAGTGATTCGGTGGGGGGAAACACCGGGGAGCTGTTTTTT	CATSDSVGGNTGELFF
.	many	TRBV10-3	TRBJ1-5	TGTGCCATCAGTGAGTCGGGGGACAGCAATCAGCCCCAGCATTTT	CAISESGDSNQPQHF
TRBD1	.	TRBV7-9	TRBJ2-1	TGTGCCAGCAGCCTCCTTCGGGACAGGGGCCACTACAATGAGCAGTTCTTC	CASSLLRDRGHYNEQFF
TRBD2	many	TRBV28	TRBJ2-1	TGTGCCAGCAGCGGACTAGCAAATGAGCAGTTCTTC	CASSGLANEQFF
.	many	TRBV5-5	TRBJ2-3	TGTGCCAGCAGCTCCGCTTATACGCAGTATTTT	CASSSAYTQYF
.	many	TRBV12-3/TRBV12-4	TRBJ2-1	TGTGCCAGCGGGGGGAAGGTACACAATGAGCAGTTCTTC	CASGGKVHNEQFF
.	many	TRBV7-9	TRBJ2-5	TGTGCCATGAGCGAGAACACCGACCAAGAGACCCAGTACTTC	CAMSENTDQETQYF
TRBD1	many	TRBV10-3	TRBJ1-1	TGTGCCATCAGTGAAACAGGGGGCTCGAACACTGAAGCTTTCTTT	CAISETGGSNTEAFF
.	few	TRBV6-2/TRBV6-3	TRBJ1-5	TGTGCCAGCAGTTACGTACAGGTTAGCAATCAGCCCCAGCATTTT	CASSYVQVSNQPQHF
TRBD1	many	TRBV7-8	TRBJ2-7	TGTGCCAGCAGCAACCGGGACAGCTCCTTTTACGAGCAGTACTTC	CASSNRDSSFYEQYF
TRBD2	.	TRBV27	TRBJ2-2	TGTGCCAGCAGTCCCAAGGGACTAAACACCGGGGAGCTGTTTTTT	CASSPKGLNTGELFF
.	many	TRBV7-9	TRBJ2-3	TGTGCCAGCAGCAGAGGGAAGGATACGCAGTATTTT	CASSRGKDTQYF
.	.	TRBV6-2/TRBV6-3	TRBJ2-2	TGTGCCAGCAGTTACTACCCGGCAGAAACTGGGGAGCTGTTTTTT	CASSYYPAETGELFF
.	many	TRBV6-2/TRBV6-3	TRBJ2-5	TGTGCCAGCAGTTACGAGACACCGTACCAAGAGACCCAGTACTTC	CASSYETPYQETQYF